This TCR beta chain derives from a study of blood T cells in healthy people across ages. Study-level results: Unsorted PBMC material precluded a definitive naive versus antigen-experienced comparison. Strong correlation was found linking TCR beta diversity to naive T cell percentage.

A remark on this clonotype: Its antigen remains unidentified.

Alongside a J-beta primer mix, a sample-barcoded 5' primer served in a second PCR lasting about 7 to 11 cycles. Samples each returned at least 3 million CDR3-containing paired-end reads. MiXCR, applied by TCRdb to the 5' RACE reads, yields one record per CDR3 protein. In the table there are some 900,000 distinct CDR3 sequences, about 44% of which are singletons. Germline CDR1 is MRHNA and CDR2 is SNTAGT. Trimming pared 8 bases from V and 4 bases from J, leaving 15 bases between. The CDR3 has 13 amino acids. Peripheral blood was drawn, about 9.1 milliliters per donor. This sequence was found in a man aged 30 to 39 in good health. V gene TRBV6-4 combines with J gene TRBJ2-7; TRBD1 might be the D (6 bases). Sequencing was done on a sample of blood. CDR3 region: CASLPGTSYEQYF. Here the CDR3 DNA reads TGTGCCAGCCTACCCGGGACATCGTACGAGCAGTACTTC.